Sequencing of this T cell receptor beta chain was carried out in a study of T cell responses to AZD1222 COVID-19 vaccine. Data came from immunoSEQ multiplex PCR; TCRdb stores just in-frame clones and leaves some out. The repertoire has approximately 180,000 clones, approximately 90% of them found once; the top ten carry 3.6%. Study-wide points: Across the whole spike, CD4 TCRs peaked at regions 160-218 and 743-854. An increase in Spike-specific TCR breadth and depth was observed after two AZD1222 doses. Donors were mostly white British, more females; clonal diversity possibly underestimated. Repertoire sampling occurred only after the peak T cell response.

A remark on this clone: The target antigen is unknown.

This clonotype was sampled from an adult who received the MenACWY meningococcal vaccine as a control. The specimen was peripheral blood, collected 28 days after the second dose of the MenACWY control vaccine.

CDR3 loop: CAWSQGGSGYNEQFF. CDR3 DNA sequence: TGTGCCTGGAGTCAGGGTGGGAGTGGCTACAATGAGCAGTTCTTC. This chain connects TRBV30 to TRBJ2-1; D is perhaps TRBD1 or TRBD2 (5 bases each). Looked up from germline, CDR1 is GTSNPN and CDR2 is SVGIG (reference sequence). The CDR3 runs 15 residues. V dropped 2 bases and J dropped 3 bases, with 14 bases sitting between them. The full variable domain, its missing parts supplied by reference TRBV30 and TRBJ2-1, is SQTIHQWPATLVQPVGSPLSLECTVEGTSNPNLYWYRQAAGRGLQLLFYSVGIGQISSEVPQNLSASRPQDRQFILSSKKLLLSDSGFYLCAWSQGGSGYNEQFFGPGTRLTVL.